These T cell receptor beta chains were read from a single sample in a study of T cell responses to AZD1222 COVID-19 vaccine. The data were produced by immunoSEQ multiplex PCR, yet TCRdb's version contains in-frame clones alone and is incomplete. This table holds around 120,000 clones, around 90% found once. This specimen was peripheral blood, taken on day 0 of MenACWY control vaccination. Source of these receptors: an adult in good health. CDR3s include the opening cysteine and the closing phenylalanine or tryptophan. The order of the fields is D gene, clone size, J gene, V gene, CDR3 length, CDR3 DNA, CDR3 protein. D genes are given only for firm matches. Size tells how often a clone was seen (once, few, many) or the class of an expanded clone, and some rows leave it out.

TRBD1	.	TRBJ1-4	TRBV7-9	14	TGTGCCAGCAGCCACTGGACAGGGTATGAAAAACTGTTTTTT	CASSHWTGYEKLFF
.	once	TRBJ2-2	TRBV24-1	14	TGTGCCACCAATTCGGGGGTGGCGTCCGGGGAGCTGTTTTTT	CATNSGVASGELFF
.	.	TRBJ1-3	TRBV28	15	TGTGCCAGCAGTGGGGGCGTTGCCTCTGGAAACACCATATATTTT	CASSGGVASGNTIYF
.	.	TRBJ2-5	TRBV25-1	15	TGTGCCAGCAGTTCAGGGGGGGGCAGCCAAGAGACCCAGTACTTC	CASSSGGGSQETQYF
TRBD1	.	TRBJ2-7	TRBV11-2	15	TGTGCCAGCAGTCGACCGGGACAGGGGAACTACGAGCAGTACTTC	CASSRPGQGNYEQYF
.	.	TRBJ1-2	TRBV7-3	14	TGTGCCAGCAGCTTAGAACGGACGGACTATGGCTACACCTTC	CASSLERTDYGYTF
.	.	TRBJ2-3	TRBV18	12	TGTGCCAGCTCACCTTACACAGATACGCAGTATTTT	CASSPYTDTQYF
.	.	TRBJ2-7	TRBV11-2	15	TGTGCCAGCAGCTTAGTCCGCGGCGTCAACTACGAGCAGTACTTC	CASSLVRGVNYEQYF
TRBD2	once	TRBJ2-7	TRBV7-9	16	TGTGCCAGCAGCTCACCGGGACTAGCGGGAGTGGGGGAGCAGTACTTC	CASSSPGLAGVGEQYF
TRBD1	few	TRBJ1-1	TRBV7-9	16	TGTGCCAGCAGCTTAGCGACAGGGGGCGGTTGGACTGAAGCTTTCTTT	CASSLATGGGWTEAFF
.	.	TRBJ1-5	TRBV30	13	TGTGCCTGGAGTGAGTATAGCAATCAGCCCCAGCATTTT	CAWSEYSNQPQHF
.	.	TRBJ2-7	TRBV28	15	TGTGCCAGCAGCACCGCGGCGGGGCCGTCCTACGAGCAGTACTTC	CASSTAAGPSYEQYF
TRBD1	.	TRBJ2-7	TRBV30	15	TGTGCCTGGAGGTCCCAAACCAGGGGGAACGACGAGCAGTACTTC	CAWRSQTRGNDEQYF
TRBD1	.	TRBJ2-7	TRBV28	13	TGTGCCAGCACCTTCCCCTTGGGGACAGGTATCTACTTC	CASTFPLGTGIYF
.	.	TRBJ2-3	TRBV28	14	TGTGCCAGCAGTTGGGGCTCCAACGTTGGTACGCAGTATTTT	CASSWGSNVGTQYF
TRBD2	once	TRBJ2-3	TRBV6-5	15	TGTGCCAGCAGGACTAGCGGGAATCGAGGAGATACGCAGTATTTT	CASRTSGNRGDTQYF
.	.	TRBJ2-7	TRBV12-3/TRBV12-4	13	TGTGCCAGCAGTTTAGCGCGGGTAGTAGAGCAGTACTTC	CASSLARVVEQYF
.	.	TRBJ2-7	TRBV7-8	15	TGTGCCAGCAGCGGACAACAGGGCTTCGATGACGAGCAGTACTTC	CASSGQQGFDDEQYF
TRBD2	.	TRBJ2-7	TRBV3-1/TRBV3-2	13	TGTGCCAGCAGCCCGGGACTAGGCTACGAGCAGTACTTC	CASSPGLGYEQYF
TRBD1	.	TRBJ1-4	TRBV4-1	18	TGCGCCAGCAGCCAGACGACAGGGGGGAACCCGACTAATGAAAAACTGTTTTTT	CASSQTTGGNPTNEKLFF
.	.	TRBJ2-1	TRBV6-1	19	TGTGCCAGCAGTGAATTTCGGCAGGGGAGTAGCGCCAGCTACAATGAGCAGTTCTTC	CASSEFRQGSSASYNEQFF
.	.	TRBJ1-2	TRBV5-6	13	TGTGCCAGCAGCTTACATGGACACTATGGCTACACCTTC	CASSLHGHYGYTF
TRBD1	.	TRBJ2-7	TRBV19	14	TGTGCCAGTAGTCTTGACAGGGGCTTGGGGGAGCAGTACTTC	CASSLDRGLGEQYF
.	once	TRBJ1-2	TRBV6-1	14	TGTGCCAGCAGTGAAGACGCCTCGCGCTATGGCTACACCTTC	CASSEDASRYGYTF
.	.	TRBJ2-3	TRBV9	17	TGTGCCAGCAGCCCCTTTTCTTCAAGGGGAACCACAGATACGCAGTATTTT	CASSPFSSRGTTDTQYF
TRBD1	.	TRBJ1-2	TRBV4-1	14	TGCGCCAGCAGCCAGCCGACAGGGGACTATGGCTACACCTTC	CASSQPTGDYGYTF
.	.	TRBJ2-7	TRBV11-3	13	TGTGCCAGCAGACGTGTCAGCTCCTACGAGCAGTACTTC	CASRRVSSYEQYF
TRBD2	.	TRBJ2-5	TRBV2	15	TGTGCCAGCAGTGAAAGAATTAGCGGGCAAGAGACCCAGTACTTC	CASSERISGQETQYF
TRBD1	.	TRBJ1-2	TRBV7-2	15	TGTGCCAGCAGCCGCCCAGGGGGGATCTTCGGGGGCTACACCTTC	CASSRPGGIFGGYTF
.	.	TRBJ1-4	TRBV7-9	12	TGTGCCAGCAGCCGAACTAATGAAAAACTGTTTTTT	CASSRTNEKLFF
.	.	TRBJ1-1	TRBV28	14	TGTGCCAGCAGTCCCCACAGGGCGGGCACTGAAGCTTTCTTT	CASSPHRAGTEAFF
.	.	TRBJ1-2	TRBV19	11	TGTGCCAGTGGGACAATGGATGGCTACACCTTC	CASGTMDGYTF
.	.	TRBJ2-7	TRBV28	11	TGTGCCAGCAGCTCACCCTACGAGCAGTACTTC	CASSSPYEQYF
TRBD2	.	TRBJ2-7	TRBV19	14	TGTGCCAGTAGTATTAGCGGGAGGACCCCCGAGCAGTACTTC	CASSISGRTPEQYF
.	.	TRBJ1-5	TRBV28	14	TGTGCCAGCAGTTTGTCGGGGGTTTGGCAGCCCCAGCATTTT	CASSLSGVWQPQHF
.	.	TRBJ1-2	TRBV4-1	14	TGCGCCAGCAGCCCTTTGGAGGGAAACTATGGCTACACCTTC	CASSPLEGNYGYTF
.	.	TRBJ2-5	TRBV5-1	15	TGCGCCAGCAGCTTGGGAGACGCGCCGCAAGAGACCCAGTACTTC	CASSLGDAPQETQYF
.	.	TRBJ1-1	TRBV2	13	TGTGCCAGCAGTCTCAACAGGGCCACTGAAGCTTTCTTT	CASSLNRATEAFF
.	.	TRBJ2-1	TRBV6-5	15	TGTGCCAGTGAAACCAGGAGGCGTCCCTACAATGAGCAGTTCTTC	CASETRRRPYNEQFF
TRBD1	.	TRBJ2-6	TRBV30	17	TGTGCCTGGAGGAGGGGGCGGACACGCTCTGGGGCCAACGTCCTGACTTTC	CAWRRGRTRSGANVLTF
TRBD2	.	TRBJ2-7	TRBV11-3	14	TGTGCCAGCAGCTTATTAGCGGGCTCCTACGAGCAGTACTTC	CASSLLAGSYEQYF
.	.	TRBJ1-4	TRBV5-1	13	TGCGCCAGCAGCAGGGACGGGACTGAAAAACTGTTTTTT	CASSRDGTEKLFF
.	.	TRBJ1-2	TRBV30	14	TGTGCCTGGAGTGCCTCCGGGCCAAGGGTGGGCTACACCTTC	CAWSASGPRVGYTF
.	.	TRBJ2-1	TRBV30	12	TGTGCCTGGAGTGCCCAGTACAATGAGCAGTTCTTC	CAWSAQYNEQFF
.	.	TRBJ2-3	TRBV5-4	15	TGTGCCAGCAGGCTGGACAGACCTAGCACAGATACGCAGTATTTT	CASRLDRPSTDTQYF
.	.	TRBJ1-3	TRBV29-1	15	TGCAGCGTCACCCATACGACGGACTCTGGAAACACCATATATTTT	CSVTHTTDSGNTIYF
.	.	TRBJ1-5	TRBV30	13	TGTGCCTGGAGTGTGAGGGGGAATCAGCCCCAGCATTTT	CAWSVRGNQPQHF
.	.	TRBJ1-1	TRBV2	13	TGTGCCAGCAGTATACAGCGGAACACTGAAGCTTTCTTT	CASSIQRNTEAFF
.	.	TRBJ2-7	TRBV7-8	14	TGTGCCAGCAGCTCCTGGACAGCTGCCTACGAGCAGTACTTC	CASSSWTAAYEQYF
TRBD2	.	TRBJ2-3	TRBV3-1/TRBV3-2	15	TGTGCCAGCAGCTACGGACTAGGGGGCACAGATACGCAGTATTTT	CASSYGLGGTDTQYF
.	.	TRBJ2-2	TRBV19	13	TGTGCCAGCCCAGCAGAGAACACCGGGGAGCTGTTTTTT	CASPAENTGELFF